The 32 T cell receptor beta chains below were found in one sample sequenced in a study of CD8 T cells in ankylosing spondylitis. TCRdb reprocessed the 5' RACE reads with MiXCR, giving one entry per CDR3 protein. The sample includes 250,000 to 400,000 distinct CDR3 sequences, about 9.9% of them seen just once. Specimen: blood, either unsorted or a sorted T cell fraction (not recorded which). The receptor set was obtained from a female donor with ankylosing spondylitis or in good health (not recorded which).

This clonotype was recorded many times. The J gene is TRBJ1-1, the V gene TRBV7-2; no firm D call. The V end lost 2 bases, the J end lost 1 base, and 5 bases lay between the germline ends. The CDR3 has 13 amino acids. The germline V gene has CDR1 SGHTA and CDR2 FQGNSA. The CDR3 DNA is TGTGCCAGCAGCTTATTTCCGAACACTGAAGCTTTCTTT. It encodes CASSLFPNTEAFF.

The chain is built from TRBV7-8 and TRBJ2-3; D remains ambiguous. The V gene's germline CDR1 is SGHVS and CDR2 FQNEAQ. This CDR3 contains 13 residues. Trimming left V 4 bases short and J 1 base short, with 6 bases between. CDR3 sequence (DNA): TGTGCCAGCAGCTCCGGCCGCACAGATACGCAGTATTTT. Protein product: CASSSGRTDTQYF. The variable domain in full, completed from reference TRBV7-8 and TRBJ2-3, reads GAGVSQSPRYKVAKRGQDVALRCDPISGHVSLFWYQQALGQGPEFLTYFQNEAQLDKSGLPSDRFFAERPEGSVSTLKIQRTQQEDSAVYLCASSSGRTDTQYFGPGTRLTVL.

The rearrangement uses TRBV20-1 and TRBJ1-2; no clear D gene. V was shortened by 2 bases and J by 3 bases, with 4 bases between the two germline ends. The CDR3 runs to 11 residues. Germline CDR1 is DFQATT and CDR2 is SNEGSKA (reference sequence). The CDR3 bases are TGCAGTGCTAGAAATTACTATGGCTACACCTTC. Translated: CSARNYYGYTF.

This clonotype was counted between two and nine times. V and J are TRBV6-2 or TRBV6-3 and TRBJ2-1; D is tentatively TRBD1 or TRBD2 (5 bases each). The V and J ends lost 7 bases and 4 bases respectively, with 14 bases between them. CDR3 length: 14 residues. Germline lookup yields CDR1 MNHEY and CDR2 SVGEGT. In DNA, the CDR3 is TGTGCCAGCATTGAGGGGCCGGGGTACAATGAGCAGTTCTTC. This sequence encodes CASIEGPGYNEQFF.

The J gene is TRBJ1-5, the V gene TRBV28, with D uncertain. Germline lookup yields CDR1 MDHEN and CDR2 SYDVKM. CDR3 length: 14 amino acids. Trimming pared 6 bases from V and 0 bases from J, leaving 9 bases between. CDR3 DNA sequence: TGTGCCAGCAGGGGCCCTTATAGCAATCAGCCCCAGCATTTT. It translates to CASRGPYSNQPQHF.

This clonotype was found a few times. The chain employs TRBV10-2 and TRBJ2-1; 11 bases fit TRBD1. The germline CDR1 and CDR2 sequences are WSHSY and SAAADI. There are 13 residues in the CDR3. V dropped 8 bases and J dropped 6; count of bases not matched to a gene: 3. The CDR3 nucleotides read TGCGCCAGCGGACAGGGGGCTGCCAATGAGCAGTTCTTC. Translating gives CASGQGAANEQFF.

The V gene is TRBV10-3, the J gene TRBJ1-6; possible D gene TRBD1, 5 bases. Germline values: CDR1 ENHRY, CDR2 SYGVKD. This CDR3 spans 13 amino acids. V shed 3 bases and J shed 9 bases, with 9 bases lying between them. The CDR3 loop reads CAISDAGISPLHF. The DNA for the CDR3 is TGTGCCATCAGTGATGCAGGGATTTCACCCCTCCACTTT.

In its sample, this clonotype was seen many times. The chain links TRBV6-5 to TRBJ1-5; 8 bases map to TRBD1. V lost 4 bases and J lost 9; bases outside the gene matches: 11. The germline V gene has CDR1 MNHEY and CDR2 SVGAGI. There are 15 residues in the CDR3. CDR3 amino acids: CASSSSGTGSRPQHF. The CDR3 DNA is TGTGCCAGCAGTTCATCCGGGACAGGTTCACGGCCCCAGCATTTT.

Ten or more counts support this clonotype. The chain combines TRBV10-3 with TRBJ1-5, with 8 bases aligning to TRBD1. The CDR3 has 14 amino acids. The J segment lost 7 bases and the V segment lost 6 bases, leaving 8 bases of the junction unmatched. Germline V gives CDR1 ENHRY, CDR2 SYGVKD. DNA for the CDR3: TGTGCCATCAGCACCGACAGGGGTGGACAGCCCCAGCATTTT. This sequence encodes CAISTDRGGQPQHF.

This clonotype was seen many times. This CDR3 is CATSTWDTSNTGELFF. The CDR3 region has the DNA TGTGCCACCAGCACCTGGGACACTTCGAACACCGGGGAGCTGTTTTTT. The gene calls are TRBV15 and TRBJ2-2, with TRBD1 as a possible D gene (6 bases). Germline V gene data show CDR1 as LNHNV and CDR2 as YYDKDF (reference sequence). CDR3 length: 16 residues. With 4 bases removed from V and 0 bases from J, the gap between germline ends came to 12 bases.

The J gene is TRBJ2-1, the V gene TRBV2; 7 bases agree with TRBD2. V gave up 6 bases and J gave up 0 bases; unmatched junction bases: 8. This CDR3 has 16 residues. Germline loops: CDR1 SNHLY, CDR2 FYNNEI. The CDR3 loop is CASRVVGGSSYNEQFF. The CDR3 DNA is TGTGCCAGCAGAGTCGTCGGGGGGAGCTCCTACAATGAGCAGTTCTTC.

This clonotype occurred many times. The genes are TRBV5-1 and TRBJ2-3; D unresolved. The ends were cut back, 0 bases at V and 2 bases at J, with 13 bases in the middle. CDR1 is SGHRS and CDR2 is YFSETQ in the germline V gene. This CDR3 region has 16 residues. The CDR3 nucleotides are TGCGCCAGCAGCTTGGGAGCGAGACTGTTCACAGATACGCAGTATTTT. This encodes CASSLGARLFTDTQYF.

There are many counts of this clonotype. This chain connects TRBV27 to TRBJ2-5, with no clear D. The germline V and J ends were trimmed by 3 bases and 4 bases, with 12 bases remaining between them. In germline, CDR1 is MNHEY, CDR2 SMNVEV (reference sequence). This CDR3 spans 14 amino acids. The CDR3 here is CASSFLISRETQYF. CDR3 DNA: TGTGCCAGCAGTTTTCTCATCAGCCGAGAGACCCAGTACTTC.

A few counts support this clonotype. The chain is built from TRBV12-3 or TRBV12-4 and TRBJ2-2; no clear D gene. Trimming cost V 6 bases and J 4 bases, with 6 bases left between them. CDR3 length: 12 residues. In DNA form, the CDR3 reads TGTGCCAGCAGACAACCCACCGGGGAGCTGTTTTTT. This encodes CASRQPTGELFF.

This clonotype was found many times. V usage is TRBV6-4 and J usage is TRBJ2-3, with D possibly being TRBD1 (6 bases). Trimming cost V 2 bases and J 5 bases, with 14 bases left between them. Germline CDR1 reads MRHNA; CDR2 reads SNTAGT. The CDR3 loop spans 15 amino acids. The CDR3: CASSDRGTLGDTQYF. CDR3 coding DNA: TGTGCCAGCAGTGACAGGGGGACATTGGGAGATACGCAGTATTTT.

This clonotype was seen ten or more times. The rearrangement uses TRBV7-7 and TRBJ2-5, with D tentatively TRBD1 (5 bases). Trimming took 3 bases from V and 5 from J, leaving 16 bases between them. The germline gives CDR1 SSHAT, CDR2 FNYEAQ (reference sequence). The CDR3 has 15 residues. The CDR3 spells CASSLSEASGETQYF. CDR3 sequence (DNA): TGTGCCAGCAGCTTGTCTGAAGCCTCAGGGGAGACCCAGTACTTC.

The DNA for the CDR3 is TGTGCCATCAGTAGTCCGGGACAGGGGAACACCGGGGAGCTGTTTTTT. Encoded protein: CAISSPGQGNTGELFF. The gene calls are TRBV10-3 and TRBJ2-2; 9 bases match TRBD1. V gave up 5 bases and J gave up 1 base; unmatched junction bases: 5. Germline loops: CDR1 ENHRY, CDR2 SYGVKD. This CDR3 contains 16 residues.

Regarding this clonotype: The junction does not match germline at one end; this may be a read error. The J gene is TRBJ2-1, the V gene TRBV7-9, with D possibly matching TRBD2 (5 bases). CDR3 length equals 16 residues. CDR1 is SEHNR and CDR2 is FQNEAQ in the germline V gene (reference sequence). The CDR3, as DNA: TGTGCCAGCACCTTAAGGGCCGGGGTTCTCTACAATGAGCAGTTCTTC. This sequence encodes CASTLRAGVLYNEQFF.

This clonotype was seen repeatedly, ten times or more. The chain is built from TRBV12-3 or TRBV12-4 and TRBJ2-1; 11 bases fit TRBD1. V lost 7 bases, J lost 9 bases, and 8 bases stayed unmatched. The CDR3 spans 14 residues. The CDR3 region is CASTGTGGGSEQFF. DNA of the CDR3: TGTGCCAGCACCGGGACAGGGGGGGGCTCTGAGCAGTTCTTC.

This clonotype was counted at least ten times. The rearrangement links TRBV3-1 to TRBJ2-3, with 11 nucleotides matching TRBD2. Trimming at V came to 4 bases and at J to 5 bases, leaving 8 bases not matched to a gene. The germline CDR1 and CDR2 sequences are LGHDT and YNNKEL (reference sequence). This CDR3 is built from 16 residues. The CDR3 sequence: CASSRLAGGPQDTQYF. The CDR3 DNA reads TGTGCCAGCAGCCGCTTAGCGGGAGGGCCGCAAGATACGCAGTATTTT.

At least ten counts were recorded for this clonotype. The chain links TRBV5-1 to TRBJ2-1; D is ambiguous. This CDR3 has 15 residues. In germline, CDR1 is SGHRS, CDR2 YFSETQ. V lost 0 bases and J 4 bases, leaving 11 bases between the germline ends. CDR3 bases: TGCGCCAGCAGCTTGGATCTAGGCAATTACAATGAGCAGTTCTTC. This translates into CASSLDLGNYNEQFF.

This chain uses TRBV6-5 with TRBJ1-5, with no clear D. The CDR3 covers 14 residues. Germline CDR1 is MNHEY and CDR2 is SVGAGI. Deletions cut 0 bases from V and 5 bases from J, with 8 bases between. CDR3 in amino acids: CASSYSRWDQPQHF. Here the CDR3 DNA reads TGTGCCAGCAGTTACTCGAGATGGGATCAGCCCCAGCATTTT.

This clonotype was seen ten or more times. The J gene is TRBJ1-5, the V gene TRBV5-1, with TRBD1 identical over 7 bases. The CDR3 length is 13 residues. V shed 4 bases, J shed 4 bases, and the junction held 2 bases outside the gene matches. CDR1 and CDR2 (germline): SGHRS, YFSETQ. DNA of the CDR3: TGCGCCAGCAGCAAGGACAGGAATCAGCCCCAGCATTTT. Translating it yields CASSKDRNQPQHF.

The chain couples TRBV6-1 to TRBJ1-5, with D perhaps matching TRBD1 (5 bases). Germline V gene data show CDR1 as MNHNS and CDR2 as SASEGT. Trimming left V 4 bases short and J 11 bases short, with 12 bases between. The CDR3 spans 12 residues. CDR3 in DNA: TGTGCCAGCAGTGGGACATTCGGGACCCAGCATTTT. Translating gives CASSGTFGTQHF.

V is TRBV5-1 and J is TRBJ2-5; the match to TRBD2 covers 9 bases. The CDR3 covers 16 residues. Trimming removed 4 bases from V and 5 bases from J; junction bases left unmatched: 12. In germline, CDR1 is SGHRS, CDR2 YFSETQ. The CDR3 here is CASSGIGLASAETQYF. The DNA for the CDR3 is TGCGCCAGCAGCGGGATAGGACTAGCGAGTGCGGAGACCCAGTACTTC.

The chain combines TRBV19 with TRBJ2-5; D might be TRBD2 (7 bases). Germline V gene data show CDR1 as LNHDA and CDR2 as SQIVND (reference sequence). Deletions cut 4 bases from V and 1 base from J, with 19 bases between. The CDR3 contains 17 residues. In DNA, the CDR3 is TGTGCCAGTAGTAAGCGGGTGGTGGGAGGGGGCCAAGAGACCCAGTACTTC. This translates into CASSKRVVGGGQETQYF.

The chain carries TRBV5-1 and TRBJ2-2; D tentatively reads TRBD1 or TRBD2 (5 bases each). Trimming removed 5 bases at V and 1 base at J, with 18 bases between. CDR3 length equals 17 residues. The germline V gene has CDR1 SGHRS and CDR2 YFSETQ. The CDR3 sequence is CASSMGSNRQNTGELFF. The CDR3 DNA reads as TGCGCCAGCAGTATGGGGAGTAACAGGCAGAACACCGGGGAGCTGTTTTTT.

This clonotype was counted a single time. A much larger clone differs from this one at a single base, so this may be a read error. V gene TRBV28 combines with J gene TRBJ1-2; 8 positions match TRBD1. This CDR3 is 12 amino acids long. Germline assignment: CDR1 MDHEN and CDR2 SYDVKM. The CDR3: CAIEQGDYGFTF. CDR3 DNA: TGTGCCATCGAACAGGGGGACTATGGCTTCACCTTC.

Many counts were recorded for this clonotype. V is TRBV20-1 and J is TRBJ2-1; tentative D call: TRBD2 (6 bases). The CDR3 is made up of 14 amino acids. Trimming cost V 8 bases and J 6 bases, with 20 bases left between them. Germline V lookup: CDR1 DFQATT, CDR2 SNEGSKA (reference sequence). This chain's CDR3 is CSTARLESANEQFF. In nucleotides, the CDR3 is TGCAGTACTGCCCGACTAGAAAGTGCCAATGAGCAGTTCTTC.

This clonotype was counted ten times or more. This sequence joins TRBV5-1 and TRBJ2-1; 8 bases agree with TRBD1. CDR3 length equals 16 residues. V trimming: 4 bases; J trimming: 0 bases; junction bases outside the gene matches: 6. Germline V gene lookup returns CDR1 SGHRS and CDR2 YFSETQ. CDR3 protein: CASSTQGASSYNEQFF. CDR3 DNA: TGCGCCAGCAGCACCCAGGGGGCAAGCTCCTACAATGAGCAGTTCTTC.

This clonotype came up many times. This rearrangement joins TRBV20-1 to TRBJ2-1, with 9 bases lining up with TRBD2. CDR1 is DFQATT and CDR2 is SNEGSKA in the germline V gene (reference sequence). With 1 base clipped from V and 8 bases from J, the junction kept 9 bases outside the gene matches. The CDR3 is made up of 15 amino acids. The DNA of the CDR3 is TGCAGTGCTAGAGCCTTAGCGGGAGCGTTCTATGAGCAGTTCTTC. Translating gives CSARALAGAFYEQFF.

This chain links TRBV20-1 with TRBJ2-1, with 13 bases identical to TRBD2. This CDR3 is built from 15 residues. Germline V gives CDR1 DFQATT, CDR2 SNEGSKA (reference sequence). The J segment lost 10 bases and the V segment lost 0 bases, leaving 6 bases of the junction unmatched. CDR3 region: CSARDPGLAGNEQFF. DNA of the CDR3: TGCAGTGCTAGAGACCCGGGACTAGCGGGAAACGAGCAGTTCTTC.